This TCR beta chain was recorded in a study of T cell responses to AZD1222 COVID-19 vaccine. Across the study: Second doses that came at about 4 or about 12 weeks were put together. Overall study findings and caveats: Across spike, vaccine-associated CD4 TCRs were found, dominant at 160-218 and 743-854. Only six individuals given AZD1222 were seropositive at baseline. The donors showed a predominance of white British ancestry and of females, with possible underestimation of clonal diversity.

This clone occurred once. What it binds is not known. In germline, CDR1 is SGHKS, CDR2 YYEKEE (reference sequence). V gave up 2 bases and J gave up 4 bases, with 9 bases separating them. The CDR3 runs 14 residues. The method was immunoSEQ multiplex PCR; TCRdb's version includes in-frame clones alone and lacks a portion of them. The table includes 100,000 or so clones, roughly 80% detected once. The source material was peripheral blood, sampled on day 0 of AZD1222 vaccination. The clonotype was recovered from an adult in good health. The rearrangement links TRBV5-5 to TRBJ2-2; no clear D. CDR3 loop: CASSLSLFTGELFF. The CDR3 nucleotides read TGTGCCAGCAGCTTAAGCCTTTTCACCGGGGAGCTGTTTTTT.